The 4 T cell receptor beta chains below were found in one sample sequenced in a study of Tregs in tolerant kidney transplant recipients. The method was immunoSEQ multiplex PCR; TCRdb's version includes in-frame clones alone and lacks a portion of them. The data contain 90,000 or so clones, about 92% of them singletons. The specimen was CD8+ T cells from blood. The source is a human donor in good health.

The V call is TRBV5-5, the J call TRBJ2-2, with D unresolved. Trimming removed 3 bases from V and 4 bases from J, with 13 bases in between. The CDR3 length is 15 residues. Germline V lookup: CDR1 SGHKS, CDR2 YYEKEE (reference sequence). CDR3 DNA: TGTGCCAGCAGCTCAGCTGACGTGACCACCGGGGAGCTGTTTTTT. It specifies CASSSADVTTGELFF. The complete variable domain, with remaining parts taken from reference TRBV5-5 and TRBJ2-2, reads DAGVTQSPTHLIKTRGQQVTLRCSPISGHKSVSWYQQVLGQGPQFIFQYYEKEERGRGNFPDRFSARQFPNYSSELNVNALLLGDSALYLCASSSADVTTGELFFGEGSRLTVL.

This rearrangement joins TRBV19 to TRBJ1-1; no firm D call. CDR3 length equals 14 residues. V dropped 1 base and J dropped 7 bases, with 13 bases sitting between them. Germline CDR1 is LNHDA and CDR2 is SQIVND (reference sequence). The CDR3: CASSIVRTRVEAFF. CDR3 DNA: TGTGCCAGTAGTATAGTACGGACTCGGGTTGAAGCTTTCTTT.

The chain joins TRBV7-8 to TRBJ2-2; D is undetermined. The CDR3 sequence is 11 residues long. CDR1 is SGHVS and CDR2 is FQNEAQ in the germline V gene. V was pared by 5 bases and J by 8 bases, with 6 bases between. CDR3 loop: CASSHWGELFF. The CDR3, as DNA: TGTGCCAGCAGCCACTGGGGGGAGCTGTTTTTT.

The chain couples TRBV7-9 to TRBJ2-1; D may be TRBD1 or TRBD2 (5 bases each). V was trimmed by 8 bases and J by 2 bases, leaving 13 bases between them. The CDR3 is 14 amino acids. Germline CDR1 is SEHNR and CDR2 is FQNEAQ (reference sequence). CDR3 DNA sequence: TGTGCCAGCTCACCAAGAGGGGCCTACAATGAGCAGTTCTTC. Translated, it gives CASSPRGAYNEQFF.